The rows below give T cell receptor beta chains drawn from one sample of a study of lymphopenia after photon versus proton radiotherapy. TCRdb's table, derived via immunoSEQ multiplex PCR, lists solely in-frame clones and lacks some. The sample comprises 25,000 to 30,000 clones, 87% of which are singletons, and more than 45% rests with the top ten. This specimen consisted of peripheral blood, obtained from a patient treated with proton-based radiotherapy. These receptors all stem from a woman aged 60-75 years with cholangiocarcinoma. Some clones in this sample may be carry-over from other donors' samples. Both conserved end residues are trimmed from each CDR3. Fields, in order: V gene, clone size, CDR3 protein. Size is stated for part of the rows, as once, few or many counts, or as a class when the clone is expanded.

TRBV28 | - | ASSSLGASGSPRGN
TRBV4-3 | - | ASSQDGAGIAGELF
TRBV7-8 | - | ASSLVYGTVETQY
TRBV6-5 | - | ASRGTGRMNTEAF
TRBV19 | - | ASSGRGATNEKLF
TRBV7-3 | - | ASSPAGWAGEQF
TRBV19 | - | ASSILAGSEQY
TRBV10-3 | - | AISGTNSGANVLT
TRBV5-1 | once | ASASGDPNEKLF
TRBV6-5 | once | ASSLLATSVLPLH
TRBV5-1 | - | ASSKNRETEAF
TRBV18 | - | ASSSQTGVAEAF
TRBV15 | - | ATTTTGTSDRNEQF
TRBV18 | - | ASSPGEGYGYT
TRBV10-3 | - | AISETSQGPDTQY
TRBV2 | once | ASSVTWTPHSF
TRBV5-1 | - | ASSHPGDSNEQF
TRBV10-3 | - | AISGSGGPGDTQY
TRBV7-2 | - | ASSAQSYRASGAYNEQF
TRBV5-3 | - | ARTRDRVRYEQY
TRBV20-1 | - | SATVLEQF
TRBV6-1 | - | ASSDHRDIGNTIY
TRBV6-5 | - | ASSPPGTGGGYT
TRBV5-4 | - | ASSSRLAGGGELF
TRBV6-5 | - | ASGYSETFNEQF
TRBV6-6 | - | ASSWRHEANYGYT
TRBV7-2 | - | ASSLWGGRSYNEQF
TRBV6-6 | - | ASSPGADASWSGYT
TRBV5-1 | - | ASSRTVRSSYEQY
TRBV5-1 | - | ASSLGGAPLNEQF
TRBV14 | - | ASSQGQGARGSPLH
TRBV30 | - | AWSVLLQGNSPLH
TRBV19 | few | ASSTGPRQGRYDEQF
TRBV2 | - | ASSLDRAFDEQY
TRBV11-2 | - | ASSLGPTGRKSNEQF
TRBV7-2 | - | ASSLLTGANVLT
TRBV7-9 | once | ASSSRTGRRGNTIY
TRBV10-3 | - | ATGRTDTQY
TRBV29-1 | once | SVARAYNEQF
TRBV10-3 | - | AISESVGELF
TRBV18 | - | ASSPSRLIGQEWNGYT
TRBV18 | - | ASSNLPGDGYT
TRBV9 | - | ASSVGQGNTGELF
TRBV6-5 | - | AGSPGLNSDTQY
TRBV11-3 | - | ASSLDPAGQETQY
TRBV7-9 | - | ASSLGVAYNSPLH
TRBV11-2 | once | ASSPGKLRHEQF
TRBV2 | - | ASRGDGEKLF
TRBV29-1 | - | SVTLLVTYNEQF
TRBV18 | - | ASSREIPAGGDQPQH
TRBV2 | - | ASRPGLAFGEQF
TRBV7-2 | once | ASSFPGRTDTQY
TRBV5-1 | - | ASTLAGARGNEQF
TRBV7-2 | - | ASSWVNTEAF
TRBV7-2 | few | ASSLEWLALTYEQY
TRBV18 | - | ASSGGVNYGYT